The 8 T cell receptor beta chains below were found in one sample sequenced in a study of T cell responses to AZD1222 COVID-19 vaccine. Clones were read by immunoSEQ multiplex PCR, and TCRdb kept only the in-frame ones, dropping some. The data hold about 270,000 clones, with 90% to 95% observed a single time. Material: peripheral blood, obtained 28 days after the second AZD1222 dose. Receptors originate from an adult who received the AZD1222 COVID-19 vaccine.

The chain recombines TRBV11-3 with TRBJ1-1; 10 bases are shared with TRBD1. Germline CDR1 and CDR2: SGHNT and YENEEA. CDR3 length equals 13 residues. Unmatched junction bases numbered 8, after V lost 5 bases and J lost 11 bases. CDR3 sequence reads: CASSPGTGAGAFF. In nucleotides, the CDR3 is TGTGCCAGCAGCCCCGGGACAGGGGCCGGGGCTTTCTTT.

The CDR3 protein is CASSEATSRELFF. As DNA, the CDR3 is TGCGCCAGCAGTGAGGCGACTAGCCGGGAGCTGTTTTTT. The V call is TRBV10-1, the J call TRBJ2-2; 7 nucleotides align to TRBD2. The germline gives CDR1 WNHNN, CDR2 SYGVQD (reference sequence). J gave up 9 bases and V 2 bases, and 3 bases lay outside the gene matches. This CDR3 contains 13 residues.

This sequence joins TRBV28 and TRBJ2-7, with 9 bases lining up with TRBD2. The CDR3 spans 14 residues. Trimming at V came to 7 bases and at J to 0 bases, leaving 4 bases not matched to a gene. Germline assignment: CDR1 MDHEN and CDR2 SYDVKM. The CDR3 nucleotides read TGTGCCAGCAATCTAGCGGGGCCCTCCTACGAGCAGTACTTC. The encoded protein is CASNLAGPSYEQYF.

The V call is TRBV10-3, the J call TRBJ1-1; TRBD1 aligns across 9 bases. Germline values: CDR1 ENHRY, CDR2 SYGVKD. This CDR3 region has 12 residues. Losses at the gene ends were 11 bases for V and 3 bases for J; bases not matched to a gene: 4. CDR3: CASRQGDTEAFF. DNA of the CDR3: TGTGCCTCGAGACAGGGGGACACTGAAGCTTTCTTT.

J is TRBJ2-7 and V is TRBV11-2; 9 nucleotides match TRBD2. Germline-derived CDR1 and CDR2 are SGHAT and FQNNGV. This CDR3 spans 14 amino acids. J was trimmed by 4 bases and V by 4 bases; bases with no gene match: 5. CDR3 DNA sequence: TGTGCCAGCAGCTATAGCGGGAGTAAGTACGAGCAGTACTTC. It codes for CASSYSGSKYEQYF.

The chain joins TRBV18 to TRBJ1-6, with TRBD1 matching over 8 bases. Looked up from germline, CDR1 is KGHSH and CDR2 is LQKENI. The CDR3 contains 19 residues. The V and J ends lost 3 bases and 3 bases, in that order; junction bases with no gene match: 13. CDR3 region: CASSPSYAGTGRYNSPLHF. CDR3 DNA: TGTGCCAGCTCACCGTCCTACGCCGGGACAGGCCGCTATAATTCACCCCTCCACTTT. The full variable domain, in which reference TRBV18 and TRBJ1-6 provide the parts outside the CDR3, is NAGVMQNPRHLVRRRGQEARLRCSPMKGHSHVYWYRQLPEEGLKFMVYLQKENIIDESGMPKERFSAEFPKEGPSILRIQQVVRGDSAAYFCASSPSYAGTGRYNSPLHFGNGTRLTVT.

The chain recombines TRBV28 with TRBJ1-5; D is perhaps TRBD1 (5 bases). The CDR3 is 12 residues long. Germline V CDR1 and CDR2: MDHEN, SYDVKM. Trimming took 6 bases from V and 3 from J, leaving 6 bases between them. The CDR3 spells CASRTDNQPQHF. In DNA form, the CDR3 reads TGTGCCAGCAGGACAGACAATCAGCCCCAGCATTTT. Looking up the rest from reference TRBV28 and TRBJ1-5 gives the full variable domain: DVKVTQSSRYLVKRTGEKVFLECVQDMDHENMFWYRQDPGLGLRLIYFSYDVKMKEKGDIPEGYSVSREKKERFSLILESASTNQTSMYLCASRTDNQPQHFGDGTRLSIL.

The chain uses TRBV19 and TRBJ1-2; D possibly corresponds to TRBD1 (6 bases). In germline, CDR1 is LNHDA, CDR2 SQIVND (reference sequence). The CDR3 sequence is 12 residues long. With 5 bases removed from V and 7 bases from J, the gap between germline ends came to 11 bases. CDR3 DNA sequence: TGTGCCAGTAGTGGGGGCCGTGTTGGCTACACCTTC. Translating it yields CASSGGRVGYTF.